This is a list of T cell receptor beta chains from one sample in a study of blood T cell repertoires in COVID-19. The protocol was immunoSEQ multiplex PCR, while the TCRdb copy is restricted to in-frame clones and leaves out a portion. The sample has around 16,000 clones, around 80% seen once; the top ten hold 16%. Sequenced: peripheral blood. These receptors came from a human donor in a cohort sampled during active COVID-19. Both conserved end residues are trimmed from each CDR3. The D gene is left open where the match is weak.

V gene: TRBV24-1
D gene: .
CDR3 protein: ATSEARGGEQF

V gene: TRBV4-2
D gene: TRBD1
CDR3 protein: ASSQDPPGQKRPAYGYT

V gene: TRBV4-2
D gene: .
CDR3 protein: ASSQDFDSEETQY

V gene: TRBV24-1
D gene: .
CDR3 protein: ATSDRGSRETQY

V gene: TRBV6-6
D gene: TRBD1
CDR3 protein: ASTETGFMWGDGYT

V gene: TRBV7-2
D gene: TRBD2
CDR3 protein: ASGPGLASHEQY

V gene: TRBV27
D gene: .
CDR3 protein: ASSQLVDSNQPQH

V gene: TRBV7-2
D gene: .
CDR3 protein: ASSYDSGVYEKLF

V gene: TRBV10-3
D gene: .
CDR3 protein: AISEQKGYEQY

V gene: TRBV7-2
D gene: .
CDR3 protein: ASSVSQGFYEQY

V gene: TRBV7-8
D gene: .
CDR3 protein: ASSFNPDSTEAF

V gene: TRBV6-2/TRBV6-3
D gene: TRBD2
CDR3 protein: ASSLRTRFYNEQF

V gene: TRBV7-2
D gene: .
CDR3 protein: ASSPDRLAKNIQY

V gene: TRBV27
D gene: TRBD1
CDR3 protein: ASSLTGGGSPLH

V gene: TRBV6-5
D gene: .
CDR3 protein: ASKVGEETQY